Below are 10 T cell receptor beta chains sequenced from a single sample in a study of Ad26.COV2.S vaccination and SARS-CoV-2 variants. Described treatment: some 20 received Ad26.COV2.S at low or high dose, single or two shots; several received placebo; per-sample allocation not given. Collection of samples fell on day 63 after the first vaccine or placebo injection. TCRdb keeps only in-frame clones here, not all; method: immunoSEQ multiplex PCR. The sample shows 380,000 or so clones, approximately 86% of them seen only once. This material consisted of peripheral blood, taken in a trial of Ad26.COV2.S vaccine versus placebo. Receptors were obtained from a person between 18 and 60 years old who received the Ad26.COV2.S COVID-19 vaccine or a placebo.

CDR3 in amino acids: CASSPYRTKAYEQYF. The CDR3 coding sequence is TGTGCCAGCAGCCCGTACAGGACGAAGGCCTACGAGCAGTACTTC. This rearrangement joins TRBV28 to TRBJ2-7; possibly TRBD1 for D (5 bases). CDR3 length: 15 residues. Germline V CDR1 and CDR2: MDHEN, SYDVKM. The V and J ends lost 6 bases and 2 bases respectively, with 17 bases between them. Full variable domain (missing parts from reference TRBV28 and TRBJ2-7): DVKVTQSSRYLVKRTGEKVFLECVQDMDHENMFWYRQDPGLGLRLIYFSYDVKMKEKGDIPEGYSVSREKKERFSLILESASTNQTSMYLCASSPYRTKAYEQYFGPGTRLTVT.

V is TRBV14 and J is TRBJ2-1; D is uncertain. Trimming removed 4 bases at V and 7 bases at J, with 20 bases between. The germline CDR1 and CDR2 sequences are SGHDN and FVKESK. The CDR3 has 16 amino acids. CDR3 coding DNA: TGTGCCAGCAGCCCCAGACTGTCACTCCGAAGGAATGAGCAGTTCTTC. It is translated as CASSPRLSLRRNEQFF.

The chain employs TRBV25-1 and TRBJ1-1; the match to TRBD1 covers 7 bases. This CDR3 is 14 amino acids long. The V gene end was trimmed by 5 bases and the J gene end by 0 bases; junction bases not matched to a gene: 3. Germline CDR1 and CDR2: MGHDK and SYGVNS. This CDR3 is CASSQTGVNTEAFF. The CDR3 DNA reads as TGTGCCAGCAGTCAAACAGGGGTGAACACTGAAGCTTTCTTT.

The chain has TRBV19 and TRBJ2-3; 12 nucleotides agree with TRBD2. The CDR3 length is 16 residues. CDR1 is LNHDA, CDR2 SQIVND, per germline (reference sequence). With V trimmed by 9 bases and J by 6 bases, 13 bases remained unmatched. CDR3 sequence: CASKGTSGSITDTQYF. The CDR3 nucleotides read TGTGCCAGCAAGGGGACTAGCGGGTCTATCACCGATACGCAGTATTTT. The variable domain in full, completed from reference TRBV19 and TRBJ2-3, reads DGGITQSPKYLFRKEGQNVTLSCEQNLNHDAMYWYRQDPGQGLRLIYYSQIVNDFQKGDIAEGYSVSREKKESFPLTVTSAQKNPTAFYLCASKGTSGSITDTQYFGPGTRLTVL.

The chain recombines TRBV11-2 with TRBJ2-5, with D tentatively TRBD2 (6 bases). V lost 2 bases and J 5 bases, leaving 12 bases between the germline ends. This CDR3 is 14 amino acids long. Germline loops: CDR1 SGHAT, CDR2 FQNNGV. The DNA of the CDR3 is TGTGCCAGCAGCTTAAGGGGAGGCGGGGAGACCCAGTACTTC. It specifies CASSLRGGGETQYF.

A single count supports this clone. The chain combines TRBV7-3 with TRBJ2-1; 10 bases are a match to TRBD2. Germline V CDR1 and CDR2: SGHTA, FQGTGA. V shed 5 bases and J 8 bases; nucleotides not matched to a gene: 6. The CDR3 runs 14 residues. CDR3 nucleotides: TGTGCCAGCAGCCTTGGACTAGCGGTGGATGAGCAGTTCTTC. This translates into CASSLGLAVDEQFF.

The rearrangement joins TRBV12-3 or TRBV12-4 to TRBJ1-1, with a tentative D call TRBD1 (5 bases). V was clipped by 7 bases and J by 5 bases, with 11 bases between them. CDR3 length: 12 residues. The CDR3 loop reads CASTPGGTEAFF. Here the CDR3 DNA reads TGTGCCAGCACCCCGGGGGGTACTGAAGCTTTCTTT.

V and J are TRBV7-9 and TRBJ2-5; 11 bases are a match to TRBD1. CDR1 and CDR2 (germline): SEHNR, FQNEAQ (reference sequence). This CDR3 is 17 amino acids long. V lost 1 base, J lost 4 bases, and 8 bases stayed unmatched. DNA for the CDR3: TGTGCCAGCAGCTTAGTGTTCGGACAGGGGGCTAGAGAGACCCAGTACTTC. Its translation: CASSLVFGQGARETQYF. Full variable domain (rest looked up from reference TRBV7-9 and TRBJ2-5): DTGVSQNPRHKITKRGQNVTFRCDPISEHNRLYWYRQTLGQGPEFLTYFQNEAQLEKSRLLSDRFSAERPKGSFSTLEIQRTEQGDSAMYLCASSLVFGQGARETQYFGPGTRLLVL.

V gene TRBV18 combines with J gene TRBJ2-2; a weak D match, TRBD2 (5 bases). The CDR3 length is 17 residues. With 2 bases removed from V and 6 bases from J, the gap between germline ends came to 19 bases. Germline V gives CDR1 KGHSH, CDR2 LQKENI. In nucleotides, the CDR3 is TGTGCCAGCTCACCAATGGTAGTCCGCCCGGGGTCCGGGGAGCTGTTTTTT. It yields the protein CASSPMVVRPGSGELFF.

In the case of this clone: Other nucleotide sequences in the sample specify the same CDR3. V and J are TRBV30 and TRBJ2-7, with 9 bases fitting TRBD1. This CDR3 comprises 13 residues. CDR1 is GTSNPN and CDR2 is SVGIG in the germline V gene (reference sequence). V lost 0 bases, J lost 7 bases, and 4 bases stayed unmatched. The CDR3 bases are TGTGCCTGGAGTGTACAGGGGGCTGGGGAGCAGTACTTC. It yields the protein CAWSVQGAGEQYF. Full variable domain (remainder filled in from reference TRBV30 and TRBJ2-7): SQTIHQWPATLVQPVGSPLSLECTVEGTSNPNLYWYRQAAGRGLQLLFYSVGIGQISSEVPQNLSASRPQDRQFILSSKKLLLSDSGFYLCAWSVQGAGEQYFGPGTRLTVT.